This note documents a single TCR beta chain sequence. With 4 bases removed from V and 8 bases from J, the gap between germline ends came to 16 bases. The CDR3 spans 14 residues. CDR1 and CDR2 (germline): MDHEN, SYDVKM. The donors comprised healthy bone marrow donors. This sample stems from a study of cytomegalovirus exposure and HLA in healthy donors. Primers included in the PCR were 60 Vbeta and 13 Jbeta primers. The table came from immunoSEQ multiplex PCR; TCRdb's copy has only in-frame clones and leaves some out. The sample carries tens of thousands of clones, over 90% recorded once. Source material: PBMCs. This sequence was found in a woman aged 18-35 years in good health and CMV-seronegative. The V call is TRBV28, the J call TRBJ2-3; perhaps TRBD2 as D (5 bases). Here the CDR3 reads CASSWGAVQSTQYF. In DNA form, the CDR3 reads TGTGCCAGCAGTTGGGGAGCGGTTCAGAGTACGCAGTATTTT.